This record looks at one TCR beta chain sequence and its context. This sample was included in a study of T-cell reconstitution after alpha-beta-depleted transplantation in children. Germline V gives CDR1 LGHNT, CDR2 FRNRAP. V lost 6 bases and J 2 bases, leaving 19 bases between the germline ends. This CDR3 has 16 amino acids. Preparation of the TCRbeta library used unique molecular identifiers. One entry per CDR3 protein results from TCRdb running MiXCR on the PCR reads. The table shows roughly 590,000 distinct CDR3 sequences, with about 15% occurring only once. The sequences come from PBMCs from the stem cell graft donor, collected from the stem cell graft. The source of this sequence is a human donor who donated a stem cell graft to a child with acute myeloid leukemia. The chain recombines TRBV12-5 with TRBJ2-5; maybe TRBD1 (8 bases). CDR3 coding DNA: TGTGCTAGTGGCCGGACCCAACAGGGGGGGCAAGAGACCCAGTACTTC. Translated, it gives CASGRTQQGGQETQYF.